This note documents a single T cell receptor (beta chain) sequence. The data originate from a study of T-cell reconstitution after alpha-beta-depleted transplantation in children. Researchers prepared the TCRbeta library using unique molecular identifiers, the study reports. In TCRdb, the PCR reads were re-called with MiXCR into one record per CDR3 protein. The data show nearly 550,000 distinct CDR3 sequences, with 15% to 20% seen just once and about 3.1% held by the top ten. CDR1 SGHAT and CDR2 FQNNGV come from the germline V gene. The CDR3 is 16 amino acids. After removal of 5 bases from V and 5 bases from J, the junction contained 12 bases not matched to a gene.

The sequencing here drew on PBMCs from the stem cell graft donor, taken from the stem cell graft. The source of this sequence is a human donor who donated a stem cell graft to a child with acute lymphoblastic leukemia. V usage is TRBV11-2 and J usage is TRBJ2-3; 8 bases fit TRBD2. CDR3 in DNA: TGTGCCAGCAGCCCCCCGGGACTAGGAGTTGTAGATACGCAGTATTTT. Amino acids: CASSPPGLGVVDTQYF.